This T cell receptor (beta chain) was captured in a study of blood T cell repertoires in COVID-19. About the study: PBMCs, B-cell-depleted T cells, or T cells were the source of the cDNA or gDNA that made up the material.

Germline V lookup: CDR1 MDHEN, CDR2 SYDVKM. Germline trimming cut 5 bases from V and 7 bases from J; bases unmatched to any gene: 12. This CDR3 comprises 16 residues. Data came from immunoSEQ multiplex PCR; TCRdb stores just in-frame clones and leaves some out. The repertoire holds approximately 300,000 clones, with 88% as singletons. The chain is built from TRBV28 and TRBJ2-7; the match to TRBD1 covers 12 bases. The clonotype comes from a woman in her 30s with COVID-19, enrolled during active disease. Sequencing was carried out using peripheral blood. The CDR3 sequence: CASSHLPGQGAREQYF. The CDR3 coding sequence is TGTGCCAGCAGTCACCTCCCGGGACAGGGGGCGAGGGAGCAGTACTTC.